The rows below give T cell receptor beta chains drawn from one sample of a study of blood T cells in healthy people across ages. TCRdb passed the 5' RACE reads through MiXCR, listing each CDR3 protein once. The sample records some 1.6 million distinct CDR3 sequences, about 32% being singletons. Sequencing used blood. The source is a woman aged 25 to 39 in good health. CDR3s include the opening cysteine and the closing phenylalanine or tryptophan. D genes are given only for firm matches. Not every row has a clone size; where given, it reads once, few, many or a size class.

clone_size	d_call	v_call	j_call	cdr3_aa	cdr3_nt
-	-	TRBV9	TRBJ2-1	CASSPPHIGDEQFF	TGTGCCAGCAGCCCCCCCCACATTGGGGATGAGCAGTTCTTC
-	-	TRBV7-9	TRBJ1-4	CASSLVQSNEKLFF	TGTGCCAGCAGCTTAGTGCAGTCTAATGAAAAACTGTTTTTT
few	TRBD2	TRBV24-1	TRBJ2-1	CATAGLVLNEQFF	TGTGCCACCGCCGGACTAGTGTTAAATGAGCAGTTCTTC
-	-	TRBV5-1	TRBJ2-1	CASSKSFSSSYNEQFF	TGCGCCAGCAGCAAAAGCTTCTCGAGCTCCTACAATGAGCAGTTCTTC
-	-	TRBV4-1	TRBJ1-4	CASSQDFANEKLFF	TGCGCCAGCAGCCAAGACTTTGCTAATGAAAAACTGTTTTTT
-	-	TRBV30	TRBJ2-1	CAYKKYNEQFF	TGTGCCTACAAGAAATACAATGAGCAGTTCTTC
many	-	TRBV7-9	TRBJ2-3	CASSLAVLTDTQYF	TGTGCCAGCAGCTTAGCGGTTCTCACAGATACGCAGTATTTT
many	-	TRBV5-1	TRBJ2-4	CASSPPGDIQYF	TGCGCCAGCAGCCCGCCAGGGGACATTCAGTACTTC
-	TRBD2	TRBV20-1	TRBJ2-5	CSARDTLGSGKETQYF	TGCAGTGCTAGAGATACCCTGGGCAGCGGGAAAGAGACCCAGTACTTC
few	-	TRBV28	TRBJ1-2	CASSEASSDGYTF	TGTGCCAGCAGTGAAGCTTCGTCGGATGGCTACACCTTC
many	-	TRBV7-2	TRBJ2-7	CASSRPEPGRLEQYF	TGTGCCAGCAGCCGGCCGGAGCCGGGGAGACTCGAGCAGTACTTC
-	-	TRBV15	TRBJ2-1	CATSRDPMGNNEQFF	TGTGCCACCAGCAGAGATCCAATGGGGAACAATGAGCAGTTCTTC
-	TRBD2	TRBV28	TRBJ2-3	CASSLFPGRGRGLTDTQYF	TGTGCCAGCAGTTTGTTTCCCGGGAGGGGCAGGGGTTTGACAGATACGCAGTATTTT
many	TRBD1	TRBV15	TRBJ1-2	CATSRETGGYGYTF	TGTGCCACCAGCAGAGAGACAGGGGGCTATGGCTACACCTTC
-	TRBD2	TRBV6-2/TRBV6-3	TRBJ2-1	CASSYTSGLNEQFF	TGTGCCAGCAGTTACACTAGCGGCTTGAATGAGCAGTTCTTC
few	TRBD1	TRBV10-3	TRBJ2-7	CAISDPGQVGYEQYF	TGTGCCATCAGTGACCCCGGACAGGTAGGCTACGAGCAGTACTTC
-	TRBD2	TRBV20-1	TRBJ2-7	CSAHVAGGISYEQYF	TGCAGTGCTCACGTCGCGGGGGGAATCTCCTACGAGCAGTACTTC
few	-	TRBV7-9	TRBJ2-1	CASSPPNGNEQFF	TGTGCCAGCAGCCCCCCCAACGGCAATGAGCAGTTCTTC
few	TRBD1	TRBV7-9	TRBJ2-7	CASSRDRGDGEQYF	TGTGCCAGCAGCCGGGACAGGGGAGATGGCGAGCAGTACTTC
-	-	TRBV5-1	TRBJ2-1	CASSFPDGSSYNEQFF	TGCGCCAGCAGCTTCCCCGATGGTAGCTCCTACAATGAGCAGTTCTTC